This passage covers 21 T cell receptor beta chains from one sample sequenced in a study of T cell responses to AZD1222 COVID-19 vaccine. Here immunoSEQ multiplex PCR was the method, and the copy in TCRdb shows in-frame clones only, minus some. Counted here are some 130,000 clones, over 85% occurring once; the ten biggest clones make up just over 5.5%. Sample: peripheral blood, taken on day 0 of AZD1222 vaccination. These receptor sequences come from an adult in good health.

This chain links TRBV6-2 or TRBV6-3 with TRBJ2-7; D tentatively fits TRBD1 or TRBD2 (5 bases each). Trimming pared 4 bases from V and 1 base from J, leaving 11 bases between. Germline CDR1 is MNHEY and CDR2 is SVGEGT. There are 14 residues in the CDR3. Here the CDR3 DNA reads TGTGCCAGCAGTTCCTGGGACGGGTCCTACGAGCAGTACTTC. Translating gives CASSSWDGSYEQYF.

The V call is TRBV5-4, the J call TRBJ2-1; maybe TRBD2 (7 bases). The CDR3 length is 15 residues. V lost 0 bases and J lost 7, with 14 bases in between. Germline V gene data show CDR1 as SGHNT and CDR2 as YYREEE (reference sequence). CDR3 nucleotides: TGTGCCAGCAGCTTGGTGGGGGCTAGCGGTAATGAGCAGTTCTTC. Translation gives CASSLVGASGNEQFF. The variable domain in full, completed from reference TRBV5-4 and TRBJ2-1, reads ETGVTQSPTHLIKTRGQQVTLRCSSQSGHNTVSWYQQALGQGPQFIFQYYREEENGRGNFPPRFSGLQFPNYSSELNVNALELDDSALYLCASSLVGASGNEQFFGPGTRLTVL.

Notes on this clone: A junction boundary mismatches the germline segment, possibly from a read error. The V call is TRBV6-6, the J call TRBJ1-3; 8 nucleotides align to TRBD1. This CDR3 region has 17 residues. The germline V gene has CDR1 MNHNY and CDR2 SVGAGI (reference sequence). The CDR3 reads CASSPMGQDFSGNTIYF. For the CDR3, the DNA is TGTGCCAGCAGTCCGATGGGACAGGACTTCTCTGGGAACACCATATATTTT.

The rearrangement uses TRBV15 and TRBJ1-2; perhaps TRBD1 as D (5 bases). Germline V gives CDR1 LNHNV, CDR2 YYDKDF (reference sequence). V lost 3 bases and J lost 4, with 18 bases in between. CDR3 length equals 16 residues. The CDR3 loop is CATSSSVGGVPYGYTF. The CDR3 coding sequence is TGTGCCACCAGCAGCTCAGTTGGGGGGGTTCCCTATGGCTACACCTTC.

V gene TRBV28 combines with J gene TRBJ2-1; D is ambiguous. From germline, CDR1 is MDHEN and CDR2 SYDVKM. The CDR3 length is 16 residues. V lost 2 bases to trimming and J lost 2 bases, with 13 bases between them. CDR3 protein: CASSLRRRPTYNEQFF. The CDR3, as DNA: TGTGCCAGCAGTTTAAGACGGCGGCCTACCTACAATGAGCAGTTCTTC.

This clone was counted a few times. V gene TRBV6-2 or TRBV6-3 combines with J gene TRBJ2-1; TRBD1 matches 7 bases. CDR3 length: 13 amino acids. Germline V CDR1 and CDR2: MNHEY, SVGEGT. Trimming cost V 10 bases and J 3 bases; bases outside gene matches: 6. Here the CDR3 DNA reads TGTGCCATCAGCCGGGACAGCTACAATGAGCAGTTCTTC. Translating it yields CAISRDSYNEQFF.

The chain has TRBV4-1 and TRBJ2-7; 12 bases are a match to TRBD2. Germline assignment: CDR1 MGHRA and CDR2 YSYEKL. With 3 bases clipped from V and 4 bases from J, the junction kept 4 bases outside the gene matches. The CDR3 consists of 15 residues. CDR3 DNA: TGCGCCAGCAGCCACCGGACTAGCGGGACTTACGAGCAGTACTTC. Its translation is CASSHRTSGTYEQYF.

The chain links TRBV5-6 to TRBJ1-2; 8 bases fit TRBD1. Germline V gene sequence: CDR1 SGHDT, CDR2 YYEEEE. V lost 3 bases and J lost 5; bases outside the gene matches: 6. The CDR3 is 14 amino acids. CDR3 protein: CASSSTGGRYGYTF. The CDR3 DNA follows: TGTGCCAGCAGCTCCACAGGGGGTCGGTATGGCTACACCTTC.

The V call is TRBV27, the J call TRBJ2-7, with 11 bases aligning to TRBD1. The CDR3 covers 13 residues. Unmatched junction bases numbered 3, after V lost 9 bases and J lost 2 bases. Germline CDR1 MNHEY, CDR2 SMNVEV (reference sequence). Here the CDR3 DNA reads TGTGCCAGTTGGACAGGGGGCCCCTACGAGCAGTACTTC. Translated, it gives CASWTGGPYEQYF.

The chain employs TRBV6-1 and TRBJ1-6, with TRBD1 matching 9 bases. Germline loops: CDR1 MNHNS, CDR2 SASEGT. The CDR3 has 14 residues. V lost 5 bases, J lost 7 bases, and 3 bases stayed unmatched. The chain's CDR3 is CASSLGQGNSPLHF. The CDR3 DNA reads as TGTGCCAGCAGTTTAGGACAGGGGAATTCACCCCTCCACTTT.

J is TRBJ2-1 and V is TRBV4-2; D is possibly TRBD1 (7 bases). Looked up from germline, CDR1 is LGHNA and CDR2 is YNFKEQ. The CDR3 runs to 16 residues. V was clipped by 4 bases and J by 9 bases, with 22 bases between them. The CDR3 loop is CASSPIGDTQGGEQFF. CDR3 nucleotide sequence: TGTGCCAGCAGCCCTATTGGGGACACCCAGGGGGGTGAGCAGTTCTTC.

The gene calls are TRBV7-6 and TRBJ1-1; D is unclear. The length of the CDR3 is 14 residues. Germline V CDR1 and CDR2: SGHVS, FNYEAQ. The ends were cut back, 5 bases at V and 2 bases at J, with 12 bases in the middle. The CDR3 region has the DNA TGTGCCAGCAGCCCTTTTTATTTAAACACTGAAGCTTTCTTT. This sequence encodes CASSPFYLNTEAFF.

CDR3 coding DNA: TGTGCCAGCAGCGCAATGACAGGGTCTGGAAACACCATATATTTT. Translating gives CASSAMTGSGNTIYF. The V gene is TRBV9, the J gene TRBJ1-3; 7 nucleotides match TRBD1. This CDR3 is 15 amino acids long. Germline V CDR1 and CDR2: SGDLS, YYNGEE. After removal of 3 bases from V and 1 base from J, the junction contained 4 bases not matched to a gene.

The rearrangement joins TRBV7-6 to TRBJ1-1; a possible D gene is TRBD1 (6 bases). Trimming shortened V by 5 bases and J by 5 bases, and 18 bases separated the two germline ends. The CDR3 contains 15 residues. Germline V lookup: CDR1 SGHVS, CDR2 FNYEAQ. Written as DNA, the CDR3 is TGTGCCAGCAGCGCGAACAGGGCCCTTGGAACTGAAGCTTTCTTT. This encodes CASSANRALGTEAFF. The full variable domain, with the rest looked up from reference TRBV7-6 and TRBJ1-1, is GAGVSQSPRYKVTKRGQDVALRCDPISGHVSLYWYRQALGQGPEFLTYFNYEAQQDKSGLPNDRFSAERPEGSISTLTIQRTEQRDSAMYRCASSANRALGTEAFFGQGTRLTVV.

This clone was seen just once. The gene calls are TRBV9 and TRBJ2-2, with 15 bases that match TRBD2. Trimming at V came to 3 bases and at J to 3 bases, leaving 9 bases not matched to a gene. This CDR3 contains 19 residues. The germline V gene encodes CDR1 SGDLS and CDR2 YYNGEE. The CDR3 protein is CASSDRTSGRAVDTGELFF. The CDR3, as DNA: TGTGCCAGCAGCGATCGGACTAGCGGGAGGGCCGTTGACACCGGGGAGCTGTTTTTT.

CDR3 sequence (DNA): TGTGCCAGCAGTTTGATGGGGGGGACTGAAGCTTTCTTT. Translating gives CASSLMGGTEAFF. This sequence joins TRBV12-3 or TRBV12-4 and TRBJ1-1; D might be TRBD1 (5 bases). The V gene lost 3 bases and the J gene lost 5 bases, with 10 bases spanning the gap. The CDR3 loop spans 13 amino acids.

The chain joins TRBV2 to TRBJ1-5; D uncertain. V was pared by 2 bases and J by 0 bases, with 8 bases between. Per germline, CDR1 SNHLY and CDR2 FYNNEI. The CDR3 totals 15 residues. CDR3 DNA sequence: TGTGCCAGCAGTGAAAACGGGTATAGCAATCAGCCCCAGCATTTT. It codes for CASSENGYSNQPQHF.

This chain uses TRBV6-1 with TRBJ2-7, with 10 bases aligning to TRBD2. Germline CDR1 is MNHNS and CDR2 is SASEGT. Unmatched junction bases numbered 6, after V lost 3 bases and J lost 4 bases. This CDR3 region has 15 residues. CDR3 sequence reads: CASSDSGRSTYEQYF. The CDR3 DNA sequence: TGTGCCAGCAGTGATAGCGGGAGGAGTACTTACGAGCAGTACTTC.

This rearrangement joins TRBV5-5 to TRBJ1-5, with D maybe TRBD1 (6 bases). V was clipped by 4 bases and J by 0 bases, with 8 bases between them. Germline V gene data show CDR1 as SGHKS and CDR2 as YYEKEE (reference sequence). This CDR3 region has 14 residues. The CDR3 DNA is TGTGCCAGCAGCCCAGGGGTTAGCAATCAGCCCCAGCATTTT. Its translation: CASSPGVSNQPQHF.

This chain connects TRBV2 to TRBJ2-3; possibly TRBD2 for D (5 bases). Germline CDR1 SNHLY, CDR2 FYNNEI. V was cut by 6 bases and J by 0 bases, with 10 bases left in between. The CDR3 totals 14 residues. The CDR3, as DNA: TGTGCCAGCAGGGGTCGAGGGAGCACAGATACGCAGTATTTT. It encodes CASRGRGSTDTQYF.

This clone has just a few counts. This chain joins TRBV3-1 (or the pseudogene TRBV3-2) and TRBJ2-7; weak D call: TRBD2 (6 bases). CDR3 size: 15 residues. V lost 0 bases and J 0 bases, leaving 9 bases between the germline ends. Per germline, CDR1 LGHDT and CDR2 YNNKEL (reference sequence). CDR3 protein: CASSQDAGYSYEQYF. DNA for the CDR3: TGTGCCAGCAGCCAAGATGCGGGATACTCCTACGAGCAGTACTTC.